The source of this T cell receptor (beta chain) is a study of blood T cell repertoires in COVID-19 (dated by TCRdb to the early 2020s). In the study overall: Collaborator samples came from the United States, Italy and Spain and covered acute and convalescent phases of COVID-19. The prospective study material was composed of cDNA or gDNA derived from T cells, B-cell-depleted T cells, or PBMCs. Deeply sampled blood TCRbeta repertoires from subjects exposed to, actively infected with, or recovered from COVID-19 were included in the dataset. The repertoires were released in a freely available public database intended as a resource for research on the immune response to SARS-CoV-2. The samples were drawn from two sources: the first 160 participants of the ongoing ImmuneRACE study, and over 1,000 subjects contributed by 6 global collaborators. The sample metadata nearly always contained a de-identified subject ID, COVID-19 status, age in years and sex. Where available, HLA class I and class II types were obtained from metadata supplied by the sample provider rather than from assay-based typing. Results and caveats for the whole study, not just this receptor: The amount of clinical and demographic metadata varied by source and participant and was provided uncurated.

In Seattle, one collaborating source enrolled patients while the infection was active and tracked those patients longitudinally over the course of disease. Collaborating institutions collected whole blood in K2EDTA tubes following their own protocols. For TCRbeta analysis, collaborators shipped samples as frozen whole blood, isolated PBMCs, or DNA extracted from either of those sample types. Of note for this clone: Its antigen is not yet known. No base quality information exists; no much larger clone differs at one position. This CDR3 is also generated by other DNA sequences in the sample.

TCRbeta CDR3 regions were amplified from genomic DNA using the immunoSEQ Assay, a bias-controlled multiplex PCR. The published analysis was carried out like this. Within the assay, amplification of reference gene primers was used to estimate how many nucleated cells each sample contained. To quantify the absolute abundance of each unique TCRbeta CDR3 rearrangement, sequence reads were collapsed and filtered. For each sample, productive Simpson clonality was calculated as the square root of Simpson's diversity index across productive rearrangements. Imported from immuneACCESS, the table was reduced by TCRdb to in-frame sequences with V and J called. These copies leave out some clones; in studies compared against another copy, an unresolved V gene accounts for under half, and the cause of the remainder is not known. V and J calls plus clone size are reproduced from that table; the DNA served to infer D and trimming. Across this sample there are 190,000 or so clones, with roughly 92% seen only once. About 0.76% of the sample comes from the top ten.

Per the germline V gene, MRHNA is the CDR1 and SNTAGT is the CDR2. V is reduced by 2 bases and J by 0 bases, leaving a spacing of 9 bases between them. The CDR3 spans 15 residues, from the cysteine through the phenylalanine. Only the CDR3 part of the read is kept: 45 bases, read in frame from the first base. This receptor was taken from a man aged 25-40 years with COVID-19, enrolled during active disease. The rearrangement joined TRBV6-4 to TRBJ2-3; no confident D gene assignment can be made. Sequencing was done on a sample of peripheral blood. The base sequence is TGTGCCAGCAGTGACCGTGGCCACAGCACAGATACGCAGTATTTT. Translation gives CASSDRGHSTDTQYF.